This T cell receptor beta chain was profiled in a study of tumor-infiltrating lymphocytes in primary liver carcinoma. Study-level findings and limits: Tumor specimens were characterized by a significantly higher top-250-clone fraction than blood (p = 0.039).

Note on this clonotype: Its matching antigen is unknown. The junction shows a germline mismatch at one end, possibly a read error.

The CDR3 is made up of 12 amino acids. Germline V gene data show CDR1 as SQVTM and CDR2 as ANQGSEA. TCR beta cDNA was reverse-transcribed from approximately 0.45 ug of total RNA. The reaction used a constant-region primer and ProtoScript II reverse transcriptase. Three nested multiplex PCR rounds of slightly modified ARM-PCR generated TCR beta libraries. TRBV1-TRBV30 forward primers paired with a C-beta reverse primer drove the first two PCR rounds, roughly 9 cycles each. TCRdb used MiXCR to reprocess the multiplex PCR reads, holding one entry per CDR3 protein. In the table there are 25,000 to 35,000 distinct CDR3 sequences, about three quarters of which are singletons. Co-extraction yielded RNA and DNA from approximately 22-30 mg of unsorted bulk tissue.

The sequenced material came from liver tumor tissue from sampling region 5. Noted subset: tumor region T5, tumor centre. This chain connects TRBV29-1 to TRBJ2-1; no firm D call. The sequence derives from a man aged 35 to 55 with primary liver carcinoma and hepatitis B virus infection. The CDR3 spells CSARIGGNEQLF. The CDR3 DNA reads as TGCAGCGCCCGGATAGGTGGCAATGAGCAGCTCTTC.